This T cell receptor (beta chain) derives from a study of blood T cell repertoires in COVID-19. For the study at large: Both acute and convalescent COVID-19 samples were obtained from the United States, Italy and Spain. PBMCs, B-cell-depleted T cells, or T cells were the source of the cDNA or gDNA that made up the material.

CDR3 length: 14 residues. V shed 6 bases, J shed 1 base, and the junction held 3 bases outside the gene matches. Germline CDR1 reads ENHRY; CDR2 reads SYGVKD. Per the study methods: It was from reference gene primer amplification that nucleated cell counts were estimated. Sequencing was performed with immunoSEQ multiplex PCR; in TCRdb, only in-frame clones are kept and a portion is missing. The V and J calls and clone size come from that table; D and trimming were worked out from the DNA. The sample lists approximately 190,000 clones, about 88% seen once, with roughly 2.2% in the top ten. Sequences were obtained from peripheral blood. This TCR was recovered from a man between 65 and 85 years old with active or convalescent COVID-19. This rearrangement joins TRBV10-3 to TRBJ1-2, with TRBD1 matching over 9 bases. The CDR3 is CAIRPGQGNYGYTF. The CDR3 DNA follows: TGTGCCATCAGACCGGGACAGGGTAACTATGGCTACACCTTC.